Shown below are 6 T cell receptor beta chains from a single sample sequenced in a study of T cells after yellow fever vaccination. One entry per CDR3 protein results from TCRdb running MiXCR on the 5' RACE reads. The repertoire holds 46,000 or so distinct CDR3 sequences, just under 6.5% seen once, with 8.5% to 12% in the top ten. Sample: PBMCs, either bulk or a sorted T-cell subset (CD4+, CD8+, memory, or dextramer-sorted; not recorded which), taken 45 days after the yellow fever booster vaccination. The receptors stem from a man aged 30 to 45 who received the YFV17D yellow fever vaccine.

This clonotype has a count of ten or more. The chain employs TRBV5-1 and TRBJ1-1; no firm D call. V lost 4 bases to trimming and J lost 6 bases, with 16 bases between them. CDR3 length: 14 residues. CDR1 and CDR2 from the germline V gene are SGHRS and YFSETQ. CDR3 coding DNA: TGCGCCAGCAGCCCTGGGGAACTCTGGGCTGAAGCTTTCTTT. It yields the protein CASSPGELWAEAFF.

In its sample, this clonotype was seen many times. This CDR3 is CASIPGQGDYEQYF. The CDR3 DNA reads TGTGCCAGCATCCCCGGCCAGGGAGATTACGAGCAGTACTTC. The chain links TRBV5-5 to TRBJ2-7; D might be TRBD1 or TRBD2, each matching 5 bases. Per germline, CDR1 SGHKS and CDR2 YYEKEE (reference sequence). The V gene lost 6 bases and the J gene lost 4 bases, with 17 bases spanning the gap. The CDR3 loop spans 14 amino acids.

This clonotype occurred a few times. The V gene is TRBV3-1, the J gene TRBJ2-5; TRBD2 is a possible D gene (6 bases). CDR1 and CDR2 (germline): LGHDT, YNNKEL (reference sequence). Trimming removed 2 bases at V and 5 bases at J, with 18 bases between. This CDR3 region has 16 residues. For the CDR3, the DNA is TGTGCCAGCAGCCAACTCCTGCTGACTAGTGCGGAGACCCAGTACTTC. It yields the protein CASSQLLLTSAETQYF.

The sample holds many counts of this clonotype. The gene calls are TRBV28 and TRBJ2-7, with a weak D call TRBD1 (6 bases). CDR3 length: 14 residues. Germline CDR1 and CDR2: MDHEN and SYDVKM. Trimming took 5 bases from V and 2 from J, leaving 13 bases between them. CDR3 coding DNA: TGTGCCAGCAGTCCTCCCCAGGGGACCTACGAGCAGTACTTC. Its translation is CASSPPQGTYEQYF.

The chain couples TRBV19 to TRBJ1-5; TRBD1 agrees at 9 bases. Per the germline V gene, CDR1 is LNHDA and CDR2 is SQIVND (reference sequence). J gave up 5 bases and V 4 bases, and 6 bases lay outside the gene matches. The CDR3 is made up of 15 amino acids. Written as DNA, the CDR3 is TGTGCCAGTAGTACGGGACAGGGAATGGATCAGCCCCAGCATTTT. Amino acid sequence: CASSTGQGMDQPQHF.

This clonotype was detected a few times. The chain joins TRBV7-2 to TRBJ2-5; D gene uncertain. Trimming stripped 5 bases from V and 4 bases from J, with 8 bases between. Germline V lookup: CDR1 SGHTA, CDR2 FQGNSA. The CDR3 loop spans 12 amino acids. CDR3 amino acids: CASSLVRETQYF. CDR3 DNA sequence: TGTGCCAGCAGCCTGGTTAGAGAGACCCAGTACTTC.